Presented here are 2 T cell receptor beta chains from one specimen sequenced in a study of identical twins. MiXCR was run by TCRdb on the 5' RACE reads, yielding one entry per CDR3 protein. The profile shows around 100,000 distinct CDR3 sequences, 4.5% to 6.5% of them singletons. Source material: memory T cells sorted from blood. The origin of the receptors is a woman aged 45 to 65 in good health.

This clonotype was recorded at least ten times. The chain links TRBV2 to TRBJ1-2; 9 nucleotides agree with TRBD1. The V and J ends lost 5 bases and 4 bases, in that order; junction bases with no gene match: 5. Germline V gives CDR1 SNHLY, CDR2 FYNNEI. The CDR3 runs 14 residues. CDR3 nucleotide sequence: TGTGCCAGCAGTCCGGGACAGGGCTCCTATGGCTACACCTTC. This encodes CASSPGQGSYGYTF.

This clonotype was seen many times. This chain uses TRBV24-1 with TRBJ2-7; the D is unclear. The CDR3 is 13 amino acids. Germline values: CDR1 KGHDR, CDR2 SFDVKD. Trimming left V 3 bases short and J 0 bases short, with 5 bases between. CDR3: CATSDIGSYEQYF. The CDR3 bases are TGTGCCACCAGTGATATTGGCTCCTACGAGCAGTACTTC.